The 23 T cell receptor beta chains below all came from one sample that was sequenced in a study of blood T cell repertoires in COVID-19. Only in-frame clones appear in the TCRdb table, and some are missing; sequencing was by immunoSEQ multiplex PCR. This sample has under 200,000 clones, with about 85% found just once. Sequenced: peripheral blood. All receptors derive from a man between 60 and 70 years old who had recovered from COVID-19.

The chain carries TRBV27 and TRBJ2-7, with D perhaps matching TRBD1 (6 bases). Germline V gene data show CDR1 as MNHEY and CDR2 as SMNVEV (reference sequence). Trimming left V 3 bases short and J 1 base short, with 10 bases between. This CDR3 region has 14 residues. CDR3 coding DNA: TGTGCCAGCAGTTTTGGTACAGGGTCCTACGAGCAGTACTTC. This sequence encodes CASSFGTGSYEQYF.

This chain joins TRBV7-9 and TRBJ1-5, with D maybe TRBD1 (5 bases). CDR3 length: 13 residues. Trimming cost V 3 bases and J 7 bases, with 10 bases left between them. The germline CDR1 and CDR2 sequences are SEHNR and FQNEAQ (reference sequence). DNA of the CDR3: TGTGCCAGCAGCTTGGGGGGGGAGCAGCCCCAGCATTTT. Translation gives CASSLGGEQPQHF.

This rearrangement joins TRBV10-3 to TRBJ2-7; possibly TRBD1 for D (5 bases). Germline V gene sequence: CDR1 ENHRY, CDR2 SYGVKD. The CDR3 has 16 amino acids. The germline V and J ends were trimmed by 2 bases and 3 bases, with 17 bases remaining between them. CDR3 coding DNA: TGTGCCATCAGTGAGGGGGCAGGTGGCAACCACTACGAGCAGTACTTC. This gives the protein CAISEGAGGNHYEQYF.

Concerning this clone itself: The sample carries other DNA sequences with the same CDR3. The rearrangement uses TRBV9 and TRBJ2-5; TRBD2 is a possible D gene (5 bases). Germline values: CDR1 SGDLS, CDR2 YYNGEE. This CDR3 spans 13 amino acids. With 2 bases removed from V and 5 bases from J, the gap between germline ends came to 10 bases. DNA of the CDR3: TGTGCCAGCAGCGTGGCAGGCGGGGAGACCCAGTACTTC. Encoded protein: CASSVAGGETQYF.

The chain uses TRBV30 and TRBJ2-2; 9 bases are shared with TRBD1. Germline assignment: CDR1 GTSNPN and CDR2 SVGIG (reference sequence). CDR3 size: 14 residues. The J segment lost 5 bases and the V segment lost 7 bases, leaving 8 bases of the junction unmatched. The chain's CDR3 is CASAGQGKTGELFF. The CDR3 DNA follows: TGTGCCTCTGCGGGACAGGGAAAAACCGGGGAGCTGTTTTTT.

This clone was observed a single time. J is TRBJ1-3 and V is TRBV4-2; D is uncertain. The germline CDR1 and CDR2 sequences are LGHNA and YNFKEQ. The CDR3 consists of 14 residues. Trimming pared 8 bases from V and 1 base from J, leaving 12 bases between. CDR3 coding DNA: TGTGCCAGCGGAAGGAGGGAGTCTGGAAACACCATATATTTT. This gives the protein CASGRRESGNTIYF.

The chain couples TRBV28 to TRBJ1-5, with D unclear. CDR3 size: 13 residues. Germline CDR1 is MDHEN and CDR2 is SYDVKM. V dropped 9 bases and J dropped 1 base, with 10 bases sitting between them. DNA of the CDR3: TGTGCCAGTAAAGAGAGCAGCAATCAGCCCCAGCATTTT. It codes for CASKESSNQPQHF.

The gene calls are TRBV7-2 and TRBJ1-4, with D unclear. The CDR3 runs 13 residues. Germline V lookup: CDR1 SGHTA, CDR2 FQGNSA. Trimming pared 7 bases from V and 0 bases from J, leaving 6 bases between. The CDR3 spells CASMRSTNEKLFF. CDR3 coding DNA: TGTGCCAGCATGCGGTCAACTAATGAAAAACTGTTTTTT.

The chain couples TRBV3-1 (or the pseudogene TRBV3-2) to TRBJ2-3; no clear D. V was trimmed by 4 bases and J by 3 bases, leaving 8 bases between them. CDR3 length: 13 amino acids. Germline assignment: CDR1 LGHDT and CDR2 YNNKEL (reference sequence). CDR3 loop: CASSPTFTDTQYF. The CDR3 DNA follows: TGTGCCAGCAGCCCCACATTTACAGATACGCAGTATTTT.

Written as DNA, the CDR3 is TGTGCCTCCCAAGGGCAGGGGTATAGCAATCAGCCCCAGCATTTT. It yields the protein CASQGQGYSNQPQHF. The chain has TRBV19 and TRBJ1-5, with a tentative D call TRBD1 (6 bases). Per germline, CDR1 LNHDA and CDR2 SQIVND (reference sequence). Trimming shortened V by 11 bases and J by 0 bases, and 17 bases separated the two germline ends. This CDR3 spans 15 amino acids.

The chain combines TRBV27 with TRBJ1-2; 7 nucleotides agree with TRBD1. This CDR3 spans 15 amino acids. V lost 5 bases to trimming and J lost 8 bases; unmatched junction nucleotides: 14. Looked up from germline, CDR1 is MNHEY and CDR2 is SMNVEV (reference sequence). The CDR3 coding sequence is TGTGCCAGCAGTATCTATCGACAGGGATTAGAGGGCTACACCTTC. Its protein product is CASSIYRQGLEGYTF.

This chain links TRBV2 with TRBJ2-3; no firm D call. The CDR3 contains 17 residues. CDR1 and CDR2 (germline): SNHLY, FYNNEI. V was clipped by 0 bases and J by 5 bases, with 18 bases between them. CDR3 protein: CASSEALGTNLGDTQYF. The CDR3 DNA follows: TGTGCCAGCAGTGAAGCGCTAGGTACGAACCTAGGAGATACGCAGTATTTT.

The rearrangement uses TRBV15 and TRBJ2-2; 8 bases agree with TRBD1. The CDR3 is 16 residues long. Unmatched junction bases numbered 8, after V lost 2 bases and J lost 6 bases. Germline V lookup: CDR1 LNHNV, CDR2 YYDKDF (reference sequence). The CDR3 nucleotides are TGTGCCACCAGCAGACCCGGACAGGGCGTGGCCGGGGAGCTGTTTTTT. Protein sequence: CATSRPGQGVAGELFF.

This sequence joins TRBV2 and TRBJ1-6, with TRBD1 as a possible D gene (6 bases). Per the germline V gene, CDR1 is SNHLY and CDR2 is FYNNEI. V was shortened by 4 bases and J by 9 bases, with 13 bases between the two germline ends. CDR3 length equals 14 residues. The chain's CDR3 is CASSGRGEGSPLHF. CDR3 nucleotide sequence: TGTGCCAGCAGTGGCAGGGGCGAAGGTTCACCCCTCCACTTT.

The rearrangement joins TRBV18 to TRBJ1-2; the D gene is possibly TRBD1 (6 bases). V lost 4 bases and J lost 8, with 17 bases in between. The CDR3 consists of 14 residues. The germline V gene encodes CDR1 KGHSH and CDR2 LQKENI. CDR3 bases: TGTGCCAGCTCACTCGGCAACAGGGTCCGGGGCTACACCTTC. It specifies CASSLGNRVRGYTF.

This chain joins TRBV2 and TRBJ2-2; TRBD2 aligns across 11 bases. The CDR3 contains 15 residues. Germline V gene data show CDR1 as SNHLY and CDR2 as FYNNEI. The junction had 8 bases not matched to a gene; V was cut back by 7 bases and J by 7 bases. CDR3 nucleotide sequence: TGTGCCAGCACCTTAGCGGGGGGGCTTAACGGGGAGCTGTTTTTT. This encodes CASTLAGGLNGELFF.

V gene TRBV3-1 (or the pseudogene TRBV3-2) combines with J gene TRBJ2-7; 9 positions agree with TRBD1. Trimming cost V 4 bases and J 5 bases; bases outside gene matches: 6. Germline CDR1 LGHDT, CDR2 YNNKEL (reference sequence). This CDR3 spans 14 amino acids. CDR3 loop: CASSRTGARDEQYF. DNA for the CDR3: TGTGCCAGCAGCCGGACAGGGGCCCGGGACGAGCAGTACTTC.

V gene TRBV5-4 combines with J gene TRBJ1-2, with 7 bases fitting TRBD1. This CDR3 is 14 amino acids long. V lost 4 bases, J lost 3 bases, and 6 bases stayed unmatched. Germline V gene sequence: CDR1 SGHNT, CDR2 YYREEE (reference sequence). The CDR3: CASSPGQPDYGYTF. The CDR3 coding sequence is TGTGCCAGCAGCCCGGGACAGCCCGACTATGGCTACACCTTC.

The V and J genes are TRBV4-2 and TRBJ1-4; D unresolved. The CDR3 contains 17 residues. V was trimmed by 0 bases and J by 5 bases, leaving 16 bases between them. Germline CDR1 is LGHNA and CDR2 is YNFKEQ. The CDR3 sequence is CASSQEIRTRQNEKLFF. DNA of the CDR3: TGTGCCAGCAGCCAAGAGATCAGGACTCGCCAAAATGAAAAACTGTTTTTT.

This clone was recorded a few times. The chain carries TRBV5-1 and TRBJ1-2; 7 positions match TRBD1. CDR1 is SGHRS and CDR2 is YFSETQ in the germline V gene. V was clipped by 7 bases and J by 2 bases; unmatched bases: 5. The CDR3 runs to 13 residues. CDR3 amino acids: CASRDSGNYGYTF. Written as DNA, the CDR3 is TGCGCCAGCCGGGACAGCGGCAACTATGGCTACACCTTC.

The chain combines TRBV30 with TRBJ1-5; D gene ambiguous. The germline gives CDR1 GTSNPN, CDR2 SVGIG (reference sequence). The V end lost 3 bases, the J end lost 0 bases, and 18 bases lay between the germline ends. The CDR3 contains 17 residues. CDR3 DNA: TGTGCCTGGAGCCCCCTTCGCGGGTCCAATAGCAATCAGCCCCAGCATTTT. Protein product: CAWSPLRGSNSNQPQHF. Filled out from reference TRBV30 and TRBJ1-5, the complete variable domain reads SQTIHQWPATLVQPVGSPLSLECTVEGTSNPNLYWYRQAAGRGLQLLFYSVGIGQISSEVPQNLSASRPQDRQFILSSKKLLLSDSGFYLCAWSPLRGSNSNQPQHFGDGTRLSIL.

V and J are TRBV5-4 and TRBJ2-5; D is ambiguous. This CDR3 is built from 13 residues. Germline loops: CDR1 SGHNT, CDR2 YYREEE (reference sequence). V was pared by 2 bases and J by 4 bases, with 9 bases between. For the CDR3, the DNA is TGTGCCAGCAGCTTCGAGTTGCGAGAGACCCAGTACTTC. It yields the protein CASSFELRETQYF.

The J gene is TRBJ2-1, the V gene TRBV7-2; 8 nucleotides align to TRBD2. CDR3 length equals 14 residues. V lost 11 bases, J lost 3 bases, and 9 bases stayed unmatched. The germline V gene encodes CDR1 SGHTA and CDR2 FQGNSA. DNA for the CDR3: TGTGCCGGTAGGGGCGGGGGGCTCTACAATGAGCAGTTCTTC. This translates into CAGRGGGLYNEQFF.